The text below deals with one T cell receptor (beta chain). The data are from a study of blood T cell repertoires in COVID-19. Background on the study: From T cells, B-cell-depleted T cells, or PBMCs came the material, which was cDNA or gDNA.

Trimming removed 0 bases from V and 15 bases from J, with 12 bases in between. The CDR3 runs to 12 residues. Germline CDR1 and CDR2: KGHSH and LQKENI. In the original workflow: Researchers report that nucleated cell counts were estimated from reference gene primer amplification. The repertoire was sequenced with immunoSEQ multiplex PCR; TCRdb's copy has only in-frame clones and lacks some. That table gives V, J and clone size, and the DNA gave D and trimming. Here the sample spans approximately 130,000 clones, around nine tenths being singletons. The specimen sequenced was peripheral blood. The TCR sequence derives from a human donor in a cohort sampled during active COVID-19. The V gene is TRBV18, the J gene TRBJ2-1; maybe TRBD1 (5 bases). The CDR3 protein is CASSPPRARGFF. The DNA for the CDR3 is TGTGCCAGCTCACCACCCAGGGCAAGAGGGTTCTTC.